A selection of T cell receptor beta chains follows, all from one sample in a study of cytomegalovirus exposure and HLA in healthy donors. Data came from immunoSEQ multiplex PCR; TCRdb stores just in-frame clones and leaves some out. The data show some 120,000 clones, around 72% seen once. What was sequenced was PBMCs. Every receptor here comes from a man aged 25 to 45 in good health and CMV-seronegative. CDR3s include the opening cysteine and the closing phenylalanine or tryptophan. A D gene is named only where the DNA matches it firmly. A clone size is listed for some rows: how often the clone was seen (once, few, many), or a class if it is expanded.

CDR3nt: TGTGCCAGCAGCTTCGGGCTAGCGGGGTCGGGCGGTGAGCAGTTCTTC; CDR3aa: CASSFGLAGSGGEQFF; j_gene: TRBJ2-1; abundance: .; d_gene: TRBD2; v_gene: TRBV7-3
CDR3nt: TGCAGCGTTGATACAGGCTCCTACAATGAGCAGTTCTTC; CDR3aa: CSVDTGSYNEQFF; j_gene: TRBJ2-1; abundance: few; d_gene: .; v_gene: TRBV29-1
CDR3nt: TGTGCCAGCAGGGAGGACAGGGAGCAGTTCTTC; CDR3aa: CASREDREQFF; j_gene: TRBJ2-1; abundance: .; d_gene: TRBD1; v_gene: TRBV6-5
CDR3nt: TGTGCCAGCAGCTGGGGACAGGGCCCATTTCCCCTCCACTTT; CDR3aa: CASSWGQGPFPLHF; j_gene: TRBJ1-6; abundance: .; d_gene: TRBD1; v_gene: TRBV11-2
CDR3nt: TGTGCCACCACTAACTCCAGGGCAGATACGCAGTATTTT; CDR3aa: CATTNSRADTQYF; j_gene: TRBJ2-3; abundance: .; d_gene: .; v_gene: TRBV6-5
CDR3nt: TGTGCCAGCAGATCCAGGGATTCCTTCTACAATGAGCAGTTCTTC; CDR3aa: CASRSRDSFYNEQFF; j_gene: TRBJ2-1; abundance: .; d_gene: .; v_gene: TRBV11-2
CDR3nt: TGTGCCAGCAAGGGACAGGGTGGGGATTCACCCCTCCACTTT; CDR3aa: CASKGQGGDSPLHF; j_gene: TRBJ1-6; abundance: few; d_gene: TRBD1; v_gene: TRBV2
CDR3nt: TGTGCCAGTTGTTGGACAGATAACTACGAGCAGTACTTC; CDR3aa: CASCWTDNYEQYF; j_gene: TRBJ2-7; abundance: few; d_gene: .; v_gene: TRBV6-5
CDR3nt: TGCGCCAGCAGCCAACGCCCCCAGCGGGGGCCCCAAGAGACCCAGTACTTC; CDR3aa: CASSQRPQRGPQETQYF; j_gene: TRBJ2-5; abundance: .; d_gene: TRBD2; v_gene: TRBV4-1
CDR3nt: TGTGCCAGCAGGAGAAGCGGGTCTCACTACGAGCAGTACTTC; CDR3aa: CASRRSGSHYEQYF; j_gene: TRBJ2-7; abundance: .; d_gene: .; v_gene: TRBV6-5
CDR3nt: TGTGCCAGCAGCCTACAGGGGGCGCAAACCTATGGCTACACCTTC; CDR3aa: CASSLQGAQTYGYTF; j_gene: TRBJ1-2; abundance: .; d_gene: TRBD1; v_gene: TRBV7-3
CDR3nt: TGTGCCAGCAGCGTCTCCGTGGGTCAGGACGAGCAGTACTTC; CDR3aa: CASSVSVGQDEQYF; j_gene: TRBJ2-7; abundance: .; d_gene: .; v_gene: TRBV5-5
CDR3nt: TGTGCCAGCAGTGAACTAGCGGGGGGGCATGAGCAGTTCTTC; CDR3aa: CASSELAGGHEQFF; j_gene: TRBJ2-1; abundance: few; d_gene: TRBD2; v_gene: TRBV6-5
CDR3nt: TGTGCCAGCAGTTCGCGGGTTGGCACCGGGGAGCTGTTTTTT; CDR3aa: CASSSRVGTGELFF; j_gene: TRBJ2-2; abundance: .; d_gene: .; v_gene: TRBV27
CDR3nt: TGTGCCAGCAGCGAACCGGGACAGGGCTACGAGCAGTACTTC; CDR3aa: CASSEPGQGYEQYF; j_gene: TRBJ2-7; abundance: few; d_gene: TRBD1; v_gene: TRBV2
CDR3nt: TGTGCCAGCAGCTTGGACTTCTCACACAATGAGCAGTTCTTC; CDR3aa: CASSLDFSHNEQFF; j_gene: TRBJ2-1; abundance: .; d_gene: .; v_gene: TRBV7-9
CDR3nt: TGCAGCGTTGTTGAGGGCTACACCTTC; CDR3aa: CSVVEGYTF; j_gene: TRBJ1-2; abundance: .; d_gene: .; v_gene: TRBV29-1
CDR3nt: TGTGCCAGCAGTGAACTAGCGGGGCCAGATACGCAGTATTTT; CDR3aa: CASSELAGPDTQYF; j_gene: TRBJ2-3; abundance: few; d_gene: TRBD2; v_gene: TRBV6-1
CDR3nt: TGTGCCAGCAGTTTATGGGCAACAGGGCCGAACACTGAAGCTTTCTTT; CDR3aa: CASSLWATGPNTEAFF; j_gene: TRBJ1-1; abundance: few; d_gene: .; v_gene: TRBV28
CDR3nt: TGTGCCTGGTCCTCTTCAGCTAACTATGGCTACACCTTC; CDR3aa: CAWSSSANYGYTF; j_gene: TRBJ1-2; abundance: .; d_gene: .; v_gene: TRBV30